Listed here are 21 T cell receptor beta chains from one sample, sequenced in a study of beta chain features in type 1 diabetes. The sequenced template was cDNA made from the entire isolated RNA. Repertoires were generated with immunoSEQ multiplex PCR, while TCRdb's copy carries only in-frame clones and drops some. Of nearly 250,000 clones in the sample, less than 15% were seen once. Material for sequencing was naive CD4+ T cells from blood. These TCRs come from a woman between 40 and 55 years old in good health.

This clone was detected only once. The V and J genes are TRBV14 and TRBJ1-2; D is ambiguous. Trimming shortened V by 0 bases and J by 8 bases, and 16 bases separated the two germline ends. The CDR3 has 15 amino acids. Germline-derived CDR1 and CDR2 are SGHDN and FVKESK. CDR3: CASSQDERRHAGYTF. The CDR3 DNA is TGTGCCAGCAGCCAAGACGAAAGGCGGCACGCAGGCTACACCTTC.

This chain's CDR3 is CASSVLLPGSEQYF. The CDR3 DNA follows: TGTGCCAGCAGTGTCTTACTCCCGGGATCCGAGCAGTACTTC. The rearrangement links TRBV27 to TRBJ2-7; perhaps TRBD2 as D (5 bases). The V end lost 5 bases, the J end lost 6 bases, and 17 bases lay between the germline ends. The CDR3 runs to 14 residues. Germline loops: CDR1 MNHEY, CDR2 SMNVEV (reference sequence).

This clone has a handful of counts. The chain links TRBV2 to TRBJ2-5; 11 bases are shared with TRBD2. V shed 6 bases, J shed 2 bases, and the junction held 11 bases outside the gene matches. This CDR3 contains 17 residues. CDR1 and CDR2 (germline): SNHLY, FYNNEI. The chain's CDR3 is CASSANYRLAGQETQYF. CDR3 DNA sequence: TGTGCCAGCAGCGCAAACTACCGACTAGCGGGGCAAGAGACCCAGTACTTC.

The chain employs TRBV5-1 and TRBJ2-7; possible D gene TRBD2, 6 bases. Germline V gene data show CDR1 as SGHRS and CDR2 as YFSETQ. The CDR3 is made up of 14 amino acids. V lost 3 bases, J lost 3 bases, and 13 bases lay in between. The CDR3 DNA is TGCGCCAGCAGCTCCGGGACTGCTGGCTACGAGCAGTACTTC. Protein sequence: CASSSGTAGYEQYF.

This clone was seen a few times. The CDR3 nucleotides read TGTGCCAGCAGTGCCGACAGGGTCCCTTTTCGGGGGCAGCCCCAGCATTTT. It translates to CASSADRVPFRGQPQHF. The chain links TRBV6-1 to TRBJ1-5; 7 bases map to TRBD1. Germline V gene data show CDR1 as MNHNS and CDR2 as SASEGT. The CDR3 loop spans 17 amino acids. Trimming removed 4 bases from V and 7 bases from J; junction bases left unmatched: 16.

This clone has more than one count but fewer than ten. At one end the junction does not follow the germline gene, possibly because of a read error. This chain connects TRBV7-2 to TRBJ2-7; no clear D gene. Germline V CDR1 and CDR2: SGHTA, FQGNSA. The CDR3 loop spans 12 amino acids. CDR3 residues: CASSLVSDEQYF. The CDR3 DNA sequence: TGTGCCAGCAGCTTAGTCTCCGACGAGCAGTACTTC.

This clone was seen a few times. This chain connects TRBV2 to TRBJ1-2; D is uncertain. Germline V gene sequence: CDR1 SNHLY, CDR2 FYNNEI. V gave up 11 bases and J gave up 5 bases, with 15 bases separating them. The CDR3 runs to 12 residues. The CDR3 is CACGAREYGYTF. CDR3 coding DNA: TGTGCCTGCGGCGCGCGGGAATATGGCTACACCTTC.

The rearrangement uses TRBV6-5 and TRBJ2-7; unclear D gene. The CDR3 contains 15 residues. Germline V gene lookup returns CDR1 MNHEY and CDR2 SVGAGI. The ends were cut back, 0 bases at V and 2 bases at J, with 11 bases in the middle. The CDR3 is CASSYSTVRTYEQYF. CDR3 sequence (DNA): TGTGCCAGCAGTTACTCGACGGTGCGGACCTACGAGCAGTACTTC.

This clone was recorded a few times. The sample holds other DNA sequences that translate to the same CDR3. The gene calls are TRBV2 and TRBJ2-2; D may be TRBD1 (5 bases). CDR1 SNHLY and CDR2 FYNNEI come from the germline V gene. CDR3 length: 13 residues. Trimming removed 6 bases at V and 5 bases at J, with 10 bases between. The CDR3 DNA reads TGTGCCAGCAGGCCCACAGGAACCGGGGAGCTGTTTTTT. Translating it yields CASRPTGTGELFF. Together with reference TRBV2 and TRBJ2-2, the CDR3 gives the full variable domain: EPEVTQTPSHQVTQMGQEVILRCVPISNHLYFYWYRQILGQKVEFLVSFYNNEISEKSEIFDDQFSVERPDGSNFTLKIRSTKLEDSAMYFCASRPTGTGELFFGEGSRLTVL.

This clone has just a few counts. The chain couples TRBV5-5 to TRBJ1-2; tentative D call: TRBD1 (6 bases). The V gene lost 4 bases and the J gene lost 4 bases, with 8 bases spanning the gap. This CDR3 spans 12 amino acids. The V gene's germline CDR1 is SGHKS and CDR2 YYEKEE (reference sequence). The CDR3, as DNA: TGTGCCAGCAGCCGGGACATCTATGGCTACACCTTC. It codes for CASSRDIYGYTF.

This clone was seen a handful of times. V usage is TRBV5-1 and J usage is TRBJ2-5; D is possibly TRBD1 (6 bases). CDR1 and CDR2 (germline): SGHRS, YFSETQ. The CDR3 totals 13 residues. V lost 0 bases and J lost 5, with 8 bases in between. The CDR3 DNA reads TGCGCCAGCAGCTTGGCAGGGGTCGAGACCCAGTACTTC. Its translation: CASSLAGVETQYF. Full variable domain (missing parts from reference TRBV5-1 and TRBJ2-5): KAGVTQTPRYLIKTRGQQVTLSCSPISGHRSVSWYQQTPGQGLQFLFEYFSETQRNKGNFPGRFSGRQFSNSRSEMNVSTLELGDSALYLCASSLAGVETQYFGPGTRLLVL.

This clone appeared a few times. This chain joins TRBV5-1 and TRBJ1-2; no firm D call. Per the germline V gene, CDR1 is SGHRS and CDR2 is YFSETQ. Trimming removed 5 bases from V and 0 bases from J, with 11 bases in between. The CDR3 totals 14 residues. CDR3 protein: CASSTPGSNYGYTF. The CDR3 nucleotides read TGCGCCAGCAGTACTCCCGGGTCTAACTATGGCTACACCTTC.

The rearrangement links TRBV7-2 to TRBJ2-3; a possible D gene is TRBD1 (6 bases). The germline V gene encodes CDR1 SGHTA and CDR2 FQGNSA. This CDR3 has 16 amino acids. Deletions cut 6 bases from V and 2 bases from J, with 18 bases between. The CDR3 nucleotides are TGTGCCAGCAGTATCATCTCGGACAGTTACACAGATACGCAGTATTTT. Protein product: CASSIISDSYTDTQYF.

This clone came up a few times. The rearrangement joins TRBV5-1 to TRBJ2-3; 7 nucleotides line up with TRBD1. CDR1 is SGHRS, CDR2 YFSETQ, per germline. The CDR3 sequence is 14 residues long. The V gene end was trimmed by 3 bases and the J gene end by 5 bases; junction bases not matched to a gene: 6. The CDR3 reads CASSSGQVKDTQYF. The CDR3 region has the DNA TGCGCCAGCAGCTCAGGACAGGTGAAAGATACGCAGTATTTT. The entire variable domain, with the rest obtained from reference TRBV5-1 and TRBJ2-3, is as follows: KAGVTQTPRYLIKTRGQQVTLSCSPISGHRSVSWYQQTPGQGLQFLFEYFSETQRNKGNFPGRFSGRQFSNSRSEMNVSTLELGDSALYLCASSSGQVKDTQYFGPGTRLTVL.

This clone came up a few times. The genes are TRBV6-6 and TRBJ2-1; 7 bases line up with TRBD1. The J segment lost 6 bases and the V segment lost 10 bases, leaving 12 bases of the junction unmatched. The CDR3 runs to 14 residues. CDR1 is MNHNY and CDR2 is SVGAGI in the germline V gene (reference sequence). The CDR3 region has the DNA TGTGCCACCAAAAGGGGGCGCCCCATCAATGAGCAGTTCTTC. Its translation: CATKRGRPINEQFF.

The rearrangement links TRBV12-5 to TRBJ2-3, with TRBD2 matching over 12 bases. With 2 bases clipped from V and 0 bases from J, the junction kept 9 bases outside the gene matches. The CDR3 is 19 residues long. CDR1 is LGHNT, CDR2 FRNRAP, per germline. The chain's CDR3 is CASGLSAGTSGFSTDTQYF. For the CDR3, the DNA is TGTGCTAGTGGTTTGAGCGCCGGGACTAGCGGGTTTAGCACAGATACGCAGTATTTT.

The chain combines TRBV4-3 with TRBJ2-7, with 8 bases aligning to TRBD2. Germline CDR1 reads LGHNA; CDR2 reads YSLEER. J lost 3 bases, V lost 0 bases, and 10 bases had no gene match. This CDR3 contains 17 residues. CDR3 in amino acids: CASSQEAAGVPHYEQYF. CDR3 sequence (DNA): TGCGCCAGCAGCCAAGAAGCAGCGGGGGTGCCGCACTACGAGCAGTACTTC.

This clone was seen only a few times. This chain links TRBV7-2 with TRBJ1-2; TRBD1 matches at 8 bases. The trim removed 0 bases at V and 0 bases at J, leaving 6 bases unmatched. The CDR3 length is 17 residues. Germline lookup yields CDR1 SGHTA and CDR2 FQGNSA. The CDR3 protein is CASSLAQGQVANYGYTF. CDR3 nucleotide sequence: TGTGCCAGCAGCTTAGCGCAGGGACAGGTAGCTAACTATGGCTACACCTTC. The full variable domain, completed using reference TRBV7-2 and TRBJ1-2, is GAGVSQSPSNKVTEKGKDVELRCDPISGHTALYWYRQSLGQGLEFLIYFQGNSAPDKSGLPSDRFSAERTGGSVSTLTIQRTQQEDSAVYLCASSLAQGQVANYGYTFGSGTRLTVV.

This clone occurred a few times. The chain has TRBV4-1 and TRBJ2-5, with 9 bases matching TRBD2. The CDR3 is made up of 16 amino acids. V lost 4 bases and J lost 2; bases outside the gene matches: 8. Germline values: CDR1 MGHRA, CDR2 YSYEKL. CDR3 sequence (DNA): TGCGCCAGCAGCCTTAGCGGGGGACGACAACAAGAGACCCAGTACTTC. It specifies CASSLSGGRQQETQYF.

This rearrangement joins TRBV11-2 to TRBJ2-7; 12 positions match TRBD1. V was pared by 5 bases and J by 9 bases, with 11 bases of the junction left unmatched. This CDR3 is 15 amino acids long. CDR1 and CDR2 (germline): SGHAT, FQNNGV. CDR3 nucleotide sequence: TGTGCCAGCAGCCACTCGGGACAGGGGGCGAGTGGGCAGTACTTC. Translation: CASSHSGQGASGQYF. The whole variable domain, remainder taken from reference TRBV11-2 and TRBJ2-7, is EAGVAQSPRYKIIEKRQSVAFWCNPISGHATLYWYQQILGQGPKLLIQFQNNGVVDDSQLPKDRFSAERLKGVDSTLKIQPAKLEDSAVYLCASSHSGQGASGQYFGPGTRLTVT.

This clone was recorded a few times. CDR3 region: CASSLLGQGSDEQYF. CDR3 nucleotides: TGTGCCAGCAGCTTACTGGGACAGGGTAGCGACGAGCAGTACTTC. The chain couples TRBV7-8 to TRBJ2-7; the match to TRBD1 covers 9 bases. The germline gives CDR1 SGHVS, CDR2 FQNEAQ. The CDR3 has 15 residues. The V segment lost 2 bases and the J segment 5 bases; nucleotides outside the gene matches: 7.